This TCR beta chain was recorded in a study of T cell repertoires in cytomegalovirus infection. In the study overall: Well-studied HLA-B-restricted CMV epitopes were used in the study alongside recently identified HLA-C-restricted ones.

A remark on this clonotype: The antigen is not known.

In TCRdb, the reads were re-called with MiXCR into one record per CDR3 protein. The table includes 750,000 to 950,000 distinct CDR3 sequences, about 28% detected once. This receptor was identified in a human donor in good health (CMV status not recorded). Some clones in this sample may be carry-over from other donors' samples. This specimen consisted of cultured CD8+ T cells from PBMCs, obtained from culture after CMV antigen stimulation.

CDR3 residues: CASTKSFSGGRDTGELFF. In DNA, the CDR3 is TGTGCCAGTACTAAATCCTTCAGCGGGGGCAGGGACACCGGGGAGCTGTTTTTT. V gene TRBV19 combines with J gene TRBJ2-2, with TRBD2 identical over 8 bases. CDR1 LNHDA and CDR2 SQIVND come from the germline V gene (reference sequence). This CDR3 is 18 amino acids long. V was pared by 7 bases and J by 3 bases, with 16 bases of the junction left unmatched.